This passage covers 24 T cell receptor beta chains from one sample sequenced in a study of control samples from healthy donors and cancer patients. Only in-frame clones appear in the TCRdb table, and some are missing; sequencing was by immunoSEQ multiplex PCR. There are roughly 100,000 clones in the sample; approximately 91% occur only once, and 0.92% lies in the top ten. The sequenced sample consisted of blood. All receptors derive from a woman in her 30s in good health.

This clone showed up just once. This rearrangement joins TRBV19 to TRBJ2-2; weak D call: TRBD2 (5 bases). The germline V gene encodes CDR1 LNHDA and CDR2 SQIVND (reference sequence). V lost 7 bases to trimming and J lost 0 bases, with 12 bases between them. This CDR3 spans 15 amino acids. The CDR3 sequence is CASTSGNANTGELFF. In DNA form, the CDR3 reads TGTGCCAGTACCTCCGGGAACGCGAACACCGGGGAGCTGTTTTTT.

V and J are TRBV9 and TRBJ2-3; unclear D gene. The CDR3 extends over 14 amino acids. The ends were cut back, 2 bases at V and 0 bases at J, with 7 bases in the middle. CDR1 is SGDLS, CDR2 YYNGEE, per germline. CDR3 amino acids: CASSVDPSTDTQYF. In nucleotides, the CDR3 is TGTGCCAGCAGCGTCGACCCAAGCACAGATACGCAGTATTTT. Using reference TRBV9 and TRBJ2-3 for the parts outside the CDR3, the full variable domain is DSGVTQTPKHLITATGQRVTLRCSPRSGDLSVYWYQQSLDQGLQFLIQYYNGEERAKGNILERFSAQQFPDLHSELNLSSLELGDSALYFCASSVDPSTDTQYFGPGTRLTVL.

The chain carries TRBV7-6 and TRBJ2-5; 11 nucleotides match TRBD2. Per germline, CDR1 SGHVS and CDR2 FNYEAQ. CDR3 length: 16 residues. V dropped 5 bases and J dropped 6; count of bases not matched to a gene: 11. CDR3 sequence (DNA): TGTGCCAGCAGCCGGGGGTTAGCGGGAGGGCTAAAGACCCAGTACTTC. Its translation is CASSRGLAGGLKTQYF.

V usage is TRBV5-1 and J usage is TRBJ2-1; TRBD2 matches 8 bases. The CDR3 length is 14 residues. CDR1 SGHRS and CDR2 YFSETQ come from the germline V gene. Trimming cost V 4 bases and J 7 bases; bases outside gene matches: 7. As DNA, the CDR3 is TGCGCCAGCAGCCAGGACCCGGGAGGGAATGAGCAGTTCTTC. This translates into CASSQDPGGNEQFF.

The chain uses TRBV30 and TRBJ1-1; D is possibly TRBD1 (6 bases). V was clipped by 0 bases and J by 5 bases, with 22 bases between them. Germline-derived CDR1 and CDR2 are GTSNPN and SVGIG (reference sequence). The CDR3 is made up of 17 amino acids. CDR3 bases: TGTGCCTGGAGTGTAGCCCCCTCCCGGGGGGCTCGGACTGAAGCTTTCTTT. The encoded protein is CAWSVAPSRGARTEAFF.

The chain joins TRBV7-3 to TRBJ2-1; TRBD1 matches 8 bases. J lost 5 bases, V lost 4 bases, and 10 bases had no gene match. From germline, CDR1 is SGHTA and CDR2 FQGTGA. The CDR3 extends over 16 amino acids. The CDR3 region is CASSWGPDRENNEQFF. In nucleotides, the CDR3 is TGTGCCAGCAGCTGGGGGCCGGACAGGGAGAACAATGAGCAGTTCTTC.

The chain links TRBV11-2 to TRBJ2-5; 14 bases are a match to TRBD2. Germline trimming cut 5 bases from V and 4 bases from J; bases unmatched to any gene: 12. CDR1 and CDR2 from the germline V gene are SGHAT and FQNNGV. The CDR3 extends over 18 amino acids. The CDR3 loop is CASSLRMTSGRAGETQYF. As DNA, the CDR3 is TGTGCCAGCAGCCTCCGGATGACTAGCGGGAGGGCCGGAGAGACCCAGTACTTC.

This chain links TRBV10-1 with TRBJ1-4; 7 bases match TRBD1. Trimming at V came to 8 bases and at J to 5 bases, leaving 8 bases not matched to a gene. Germline CDR1 is WNHNN and CDR2 is SYGVQD (reference sequence). The CDR3 loop spans 14 amino acids. The CDR3 region has the DNA TGCGCCAGCTGCCTCAGGGGGGGGAATGAAAAACTGTTTTTT. This sequence encodes CASCLRGGNEKLFF.

To note about this clone: One end of the junction is discordant with germline, which a read error may explain. Other DNA sequences in the same sample also yield this CDR3. This chain joins TRBV5-1 and TRBJ2-5; the D gene is possibly TRBD2 (6 bases). The CDR3 has 13 amino acids. Looked up from germline, CDR1 is SGHRS and CDR2 is YFSETQ. For the CDR3, the DNA is TGTGCCAGCAGATCGACTAGTCTCGAGACCCAGTACTTC. Its protein product is CASRSTSLETQYF.

For the CDR3, the DNA is TGTGCCAGCAGCGTTACCCCGGGGGTGGGGGATGAAAAACTGTTTTTT. Its translation is CASSVTPGVGDEKLFF. The genes are TRBV9 and TRBJ1-4, with D possibly being TRBD1 (5 bases). Trimming left V 2 bases short and J 6 bases short, with 17 bases between. CDR1 SGDLS and CDR2 YYNGEE come from the germline V gene. CDR3 length: 16 amino acids.

This chain links TRBV2 with TRBJ1-1; D gene ambiguous. Between the trimmed V and J ends, which lost 11 bases and 4 bases, there was a span of 14 bases. The CDR3 is made up of 12 amino acids. Germline CDR1 SNHLY, CDR2 FYNNEI. CDR3 amino acids: CASGRGVTEAFF. CDR3 sequence (DNA): TGTGCCTCGGGTCGCGGGGTCACTGAAGCTTTCTTT.

V gene TRBV30 combines with J gene TRBJ2-1; 8 nucleotides agree with TRBD2. CDR1 and CDR2 from the germline V gene are GTSNPN and SVGIG (reference sequence). V was pared by 2 bases and J by 4 bases, with 4 bases of the junction left unmatched. The CDR3 is 14 amino acids. CDR3 sequence reads: CAWSSGGSYNEQFF. The DNA for the CDR3 is TGTGCCTGGAGTAGCGGGGGTTCGTACAATGAGCAGTTCTTC.

The chain combines TRBV7-3 with TRBJ2-2; the D gene could be TRBD1 or TRBD2 (5 bases each). Per the germline V gene, CDR1 is SGHTA and CDR2 is FQGTGA. Trimming stripped 5 bases from V and 1 base from J, with 20 bases between. This CDR3 contains 18 residues. DNA for the CDR3: TGTGCCAGCAGCCTCTTGCGCGCACGGGACCTGAACACCGGGGAGCTGTTTTTT. It codes for CASSLLRARDLNTGELFF.

This rearrangement joins TRBV5-1 to TRBJ2-2, with D perhaps TRBD1 (5 bases). Germline loops: CDR1 SGHRS, CDR2 YFSETQ. The CDR3 contains 16 residues. Deletions cut 0 bases from V and 2 bases from J, with 11 bases between. CDR3 region: CASSLAETANTGELFF. In DNA, the CDR3 is TGCGCCAGCAGCTTGGCTGAGACAGCCAACACCGGGGAGCTGTTTTTT.

The DNA for the CDR3 is TGCGCCAGCAGCATCCGGACAGGGGCGGGTCAGCCCCAGCATTTT. Its translation is CASSIRTGAGQPQHF. This rearrangement joins TRBV4-1 to TRBJ1-5; 9 bases match TRBD1. The CDR3 runs 15 residues. The V segment lost 5 bases and the J segment 6 bases; nucleotides outside the gene matches: 8. In germline, CDR1 is MGHRA, CDR2 YSYEKL.

This clone has just one count. The chain recombines TRBV6-1 with TRBJ1-1; D not resolved. V lost 3 bases and J 11 bases, leaving 10 bases between the germline ends. Per germline, CDR1 MNHNS and CDR2 SASEGT. The CDR3 is made up of 11 amino acids. CDR3 in amino acids: CASSEGVGAFF. In nucleotides, the CDR3 is TGTGCCAGCAGTGAGGGTGTGGGCGCTTTCTTT.

This clone has just a few counts. CDR3 sequence reads: CASSLSAVNTEAFF. DNA for the CDR3: TGTGCCAGCAGTTTATCGGCAGTGAACACTGAAGCTTTCTTT. This chain links TRBV27 with TRBJ1-1; no definite D call. Germline V gene lookup returns CDR1 MNHEY and CDR2 SMNVEV (reference sequence). Trimming removed 0 bases at V and 0 bases at J, with 5 bases between. The CDR3 has 14 residues.

The gene calls are TRBV4-2 and TRBJ2-3; TRBD2 matches at 15 bases. The CDR3 sequence is 22 residues long. Germline CDR1 is LGHNA and CDR2 is YNFKEQ. Losses at the gene ends were 1 base for V and 1 base for J; bases not matched to a gene: 15. DNA for the CDR3: TGTGCCAGCAGCCAAGTTGACCCCCCCGGACTAGCGGGAGGGGGTGGCACAGATACGCAGTATTTT. Translation gives CASSQVDPPGLAGGGGTDTQYF.

This chain joins TRBV11-2 and TRBJ1-1; D uncertain. Germline V gives CDR1 SGHAT, CDR2 FQNNGV. This CDR3 has 14 amino acids. Trimming left V 3 bases short and J 4 bases short, with 12 bases between. CDR3 loop: CASSFGSTATEAFF. DNA for the CDR3: TGTGCCAGCAGCTTCGGCAGTACGGCCACTGAAGCTTTCTTT. Using reference TRBV11-2 and TRBJ1-1 for the parts outside the CDR3, the full variable domain is EAGVAQSPRYKIIEKRQSVAFWCNPISGHATLYWYQQILGQGPKLLIQFQNNGVVDDSQLPKDRFSAERLKGVDSTLKIQPAKLEDSAVYLCASSFGSTATEAFFGQGTRLTVV.

The chain links TRBV3-1 (or the pseudogene TRBV3-2) to TRBJ2-1, with TRBD2 matching over 11 bases. In germline, CDR1 is LGHDT, CDR2 YNNKEL (reference sequence). The CDR3 totals 16 residues. V shed 1 base and J 1 base; nucleotides not matched to a gene: 0. This CDR3 reads CASSQASGRSYNEQFF. CDR3 nucleotides: TGTGCCAGCAGCCAAGCTAGCGGGAGGTCCTACAATGAGCAGTTCTTC.

This clone has only one observation. The rearrangement links TRBV19 to TRBJ2-7; D unresolved. V gave up 3 bases and J gave up 2 bases, with 11 bases separating them. The CDR3 consists of 14 residues. CDR1 and CDR2 from the germline V gene are LNHDA and SQIVND (reference sequence). The CDR3 spells CASSMQIAAYEQYF. In DNA form, the CDR3 reads TGTGCCAGTAGTATGCAGATTGCGGCCTACGAGCAGTACTTC.

The chain couples TRBV6-4 to TRBJ2-3, with 10 bases fitting TRBD2. This CDR3 is 15 amino acids long. The V and J ends lost 6 bases and 1 base, in that order; junction bases with no gene match: 4. Germline V lookup: CDR1 MRHNA, CDR2 SNTAGT. The CDR3 region is CASSPLAGGTDTQYF. The CDR3 bases are TGTGCCAGCAGCCCCCTAGCGGGGGGCACAGATACGCAGTATTTT.

The chain employs TRBV19 and TRBJ1-5; no reliable D call. The CDR3 is 15 amino acids. Trimming stripped 4 bases from V and 4 bases from J, with 14 bases between. Germline V gene lookup returns CDR1 LNHDA and CDR2 SQIVND (reference sequence). The CDR3 sequence is CASSTREGTNQPQHF. In DNA, the CDR3 is TGTGCCAGTAGTACCCGGGAGGGCACGAATCAGCCCCAGCATTTT.

The V gene is TRBV6-5, the J gene TRBJ1-1, with D perhaps matching TRBD1 (5 bases). Germline V CDR1 and CDR2: MNHEY, SVGAGI. The CDR3 is 14 residues long. V dropped 7 bases and J dropped 1 base, with 13 bases sitting between them. As DNA, the CDR3 is TGTGCCAGCACCCGGGACGGATCGAACACTGAAGCTTTCTTT. Amino acids: CASTRDGSNTEAFF.